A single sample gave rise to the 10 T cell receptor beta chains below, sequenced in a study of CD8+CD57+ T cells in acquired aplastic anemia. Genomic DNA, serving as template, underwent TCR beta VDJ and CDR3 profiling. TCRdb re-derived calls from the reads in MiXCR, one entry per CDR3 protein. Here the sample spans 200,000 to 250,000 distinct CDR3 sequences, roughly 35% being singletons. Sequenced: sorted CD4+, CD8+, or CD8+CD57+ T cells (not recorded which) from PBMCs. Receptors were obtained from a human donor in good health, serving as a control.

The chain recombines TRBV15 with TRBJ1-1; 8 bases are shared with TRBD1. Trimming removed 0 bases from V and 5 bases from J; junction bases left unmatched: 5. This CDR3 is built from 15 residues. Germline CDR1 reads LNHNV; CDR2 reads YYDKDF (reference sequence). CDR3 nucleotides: TGTGCCACCAGCAGAGATTTACACAGGGGGACTGAAGCTTTCTTT. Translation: CATSRDLHRGTEAFF.

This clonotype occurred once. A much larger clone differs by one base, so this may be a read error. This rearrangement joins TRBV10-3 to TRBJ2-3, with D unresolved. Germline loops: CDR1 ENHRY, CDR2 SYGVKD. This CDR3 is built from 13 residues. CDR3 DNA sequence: TGTGCCAGTGTGTCTCCTCTCACAGATGCGCAGTATTTT. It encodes CASVSPLTDAQYF.

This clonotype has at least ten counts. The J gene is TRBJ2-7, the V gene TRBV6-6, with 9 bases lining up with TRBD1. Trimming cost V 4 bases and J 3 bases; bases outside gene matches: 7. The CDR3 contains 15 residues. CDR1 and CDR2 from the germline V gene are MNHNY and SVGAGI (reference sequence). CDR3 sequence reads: CASSSLGTGIYEQYF. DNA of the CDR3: TGTGCCAGCAGTTCCCTTGGGACAGGGATCTACGAGCAGTACTTC.

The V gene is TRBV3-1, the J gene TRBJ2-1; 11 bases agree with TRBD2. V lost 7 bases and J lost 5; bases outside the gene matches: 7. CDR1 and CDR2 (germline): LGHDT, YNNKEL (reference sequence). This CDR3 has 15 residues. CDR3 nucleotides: TGTGCCAGCAATTTAGCGGGGGGGCCTCACAATGAGCAGTTCTTC. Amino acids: CASNLAGGPHNEQFF.

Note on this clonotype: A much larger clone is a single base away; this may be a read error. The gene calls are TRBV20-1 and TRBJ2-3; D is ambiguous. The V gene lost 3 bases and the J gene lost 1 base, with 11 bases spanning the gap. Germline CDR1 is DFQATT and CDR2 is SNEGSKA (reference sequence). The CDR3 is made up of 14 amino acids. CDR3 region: CSARGRWGTDTQYF. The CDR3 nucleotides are TGCAGTGCTAGGGGTCGTTGGGGCACAGATACGCAGTATTTT.

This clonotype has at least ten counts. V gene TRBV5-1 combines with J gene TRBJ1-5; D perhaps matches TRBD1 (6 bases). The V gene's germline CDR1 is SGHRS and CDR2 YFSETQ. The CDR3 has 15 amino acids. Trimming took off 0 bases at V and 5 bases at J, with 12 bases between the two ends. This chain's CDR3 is CASSLGETGYQPQHF. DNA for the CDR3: TGCGCCAGCAGCTTGGGGGAGACAGGTTATCAGCCCCAGCATTTT.

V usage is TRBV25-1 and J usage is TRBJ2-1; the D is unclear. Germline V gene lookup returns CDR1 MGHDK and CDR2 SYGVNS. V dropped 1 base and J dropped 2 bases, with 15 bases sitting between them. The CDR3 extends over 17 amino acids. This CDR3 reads CASSELYGSVAYNEQFF. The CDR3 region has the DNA TGTGCCAGCAGTGAATTGTACGGGTCAGTCGCCTACAATGAGCAGTTCTTC.

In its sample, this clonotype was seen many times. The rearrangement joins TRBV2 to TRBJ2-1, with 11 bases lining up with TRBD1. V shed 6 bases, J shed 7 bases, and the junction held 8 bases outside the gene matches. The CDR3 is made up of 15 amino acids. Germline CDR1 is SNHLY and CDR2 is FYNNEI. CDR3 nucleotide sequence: TGTGCCAGCAGCGGAGGACAGGGGGCCTTGAATGAGCAGTTCTTC. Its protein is CASSGGQGALNEQFF.

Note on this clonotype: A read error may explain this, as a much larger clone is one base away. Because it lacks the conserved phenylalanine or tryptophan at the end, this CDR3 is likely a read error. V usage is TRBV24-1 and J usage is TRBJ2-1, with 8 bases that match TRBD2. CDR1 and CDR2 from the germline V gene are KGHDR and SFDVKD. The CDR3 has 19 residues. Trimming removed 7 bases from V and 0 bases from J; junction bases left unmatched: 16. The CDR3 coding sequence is TGTGCCACCAGCGGTCTGTCACTTACTAGCGGCTACTCCTACAATGAGCAGTTCTCC. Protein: CATSGLSLTSGYSYNEQFS.

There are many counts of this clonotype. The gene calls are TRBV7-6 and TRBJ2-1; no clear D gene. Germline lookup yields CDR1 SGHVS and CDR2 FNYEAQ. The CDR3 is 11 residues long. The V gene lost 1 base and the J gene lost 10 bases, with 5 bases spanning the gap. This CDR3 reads CASSLGREQFF. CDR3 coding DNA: TGTGCCAGCAGCTTAGGTCGGGAGCAGTTCTTC.